This T cell receptor (beta chain) was sequenced in a study of monozygotic twins with inflammatory bowel disease. Findings of the study overall: No separation of different T cell subtypes was possible. Repertoire similarity was not found to differ between concordant and discordant twins, possibly from limited power.

This CDR3 is built from 16 residues. The germline V gene has CDR1 MGHRA and CDR2 YSYEKL. Comments on this clonotype: Its target is not known.

UMIs incorporating a 6-nucleotide sample barcode were appended by means of template switching. cDNA for TCRalpha and TCRbeta was amplified by nested PCRs of about 15 then around 9 cycles. With the 5' RACE reads reprocessed, TCRdb shows one record per CDR3 protein and no DNA. The table for this sample gives about 210,000 distinct CDR3 sequences. The chain has TRBV4-1 and TRBJ2-2; TCRdb calls TRBD1, which cannot be checked without DNA. The sequencing input was blood. The sequence came from a human donor with ulcerative colitis or Crohn's disease, or a healthy co-twin of an affected twin (not recorded which). The CDR3: CASSQEGYPGTGELFF.